The clone carrying this T cell receptor beta chain was counted only a few times. The data derive from a study of blood T cell repertoires in COVID-19. Looking at the study overall: COVID-19 samples, acute and convalescent, were from the United States, Italy and Spain.

Assignment of participants to cohorts was predicated upon participant-reported clinical history. Participants classified as exposed had met a COVID-19 case within 2 weeks before study entry. Sequenced by immunoSEQ multiplex PCR; TCRdb stores in-frame clones only, minus some. The sample has about 220,000 clones, roughly 80% seen once. Material: PBMCs or T cells enriched from blood (not recorded which). This clonotype was obtained from a woman between 45 and 60 years old who had been exposed to COVID-19.

CDR3 in DNA: TGTGCCAGCAGCTCCACGCGGAAGGCAGGGATGGAGAATTCACCCCTCCACTTT. It codes for CASSSTRKAGMENSPLHF. This chain joins TRBV7-8 and TRBJ1-6; maybe TRBD1 (5 bases). CDR1 and CDR2 (germline): SGHVS, FQNEAQ. With 4 bases removed from V and 7 bases from J, the gap between germline ends came to 23 bases. The CDR3 is 18 amino acids.